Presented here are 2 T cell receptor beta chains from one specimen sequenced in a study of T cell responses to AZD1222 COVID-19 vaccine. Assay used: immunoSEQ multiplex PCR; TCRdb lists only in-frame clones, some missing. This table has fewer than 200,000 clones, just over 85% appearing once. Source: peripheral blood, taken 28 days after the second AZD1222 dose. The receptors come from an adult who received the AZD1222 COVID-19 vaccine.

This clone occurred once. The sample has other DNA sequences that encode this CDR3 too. In DNA, the CDR3 is TGTGCCAGTTCACAGGGGGCGTCCGGAAACACCATATATTTT. This sequence encodes CASSQGASGNTIYF. The chain couples TRBV6-5 to TRBJ1-3; TRBD1 agrees at 9 bases. The V segment lost 9 bases and the J segment 4 bases; nucleotides outside the gene matches: 7. This CDR3 is 14 amino acids long. In germline, CDR1 is MNHEY, CDR2 SVGAGI.

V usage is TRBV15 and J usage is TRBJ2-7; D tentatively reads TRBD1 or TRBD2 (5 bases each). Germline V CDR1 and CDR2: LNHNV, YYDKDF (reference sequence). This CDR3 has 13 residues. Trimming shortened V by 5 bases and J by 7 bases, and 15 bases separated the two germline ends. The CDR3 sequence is CATSVGPNVEQYF. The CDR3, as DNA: TGTGCCACCAGCGTGGGACCTAATGTAGAGCAGTACTTC.